This T cell receptor beta chain was retrieved from a study of blood T cells in healthy people across ages. Study-wide results and caveats: Relative to aged donors, long-lived donors carried more naive CD4+ cells and displayed higher diversity. Naive T cell percentage and TCR beta diversity correlated strongly. Unsorted PBMC input precluded a conclusive naive versus antigen-experienced comparison.

The use of a sample-barcoded 5' primer and a J-beta primer mix characterized a second PCR of roughly 7 to 11 cycles. Using its own MiXCR run on the 5' RACE reads, TCRdb lists one record per CDR3 protein. The repertoire has 1.6 million or so distinct CDR3 sequences, about 35% of them found once; the top ten carry roughly 12%. Peripheral blood samples of about 10 milliliters were drawn from each donor. V was shortened by 2 bases and J by 1 base, with 18 bases between the two germline ends. The CDR3 sequence is 18 residues long. The germline CDR1 and CDR2 sequences are SGDLS and YYNGEE. In this sample, this clonotype turned up a few times. Its antigen remains unidentified.

The sample consisted of blood. The chain recombines TRBV9 with TRBJ2-2, with D unresolved. The TCR comes from a woman aged 30 to 39 in good health. The CDR3 DNA sequence: TGTGCCAGCAGCGTGGCCCCCCCCACACATGAGAACACCGGGGAGCTGTTTTTT. Amino acids: CASSVAPPTHENTGELFF.